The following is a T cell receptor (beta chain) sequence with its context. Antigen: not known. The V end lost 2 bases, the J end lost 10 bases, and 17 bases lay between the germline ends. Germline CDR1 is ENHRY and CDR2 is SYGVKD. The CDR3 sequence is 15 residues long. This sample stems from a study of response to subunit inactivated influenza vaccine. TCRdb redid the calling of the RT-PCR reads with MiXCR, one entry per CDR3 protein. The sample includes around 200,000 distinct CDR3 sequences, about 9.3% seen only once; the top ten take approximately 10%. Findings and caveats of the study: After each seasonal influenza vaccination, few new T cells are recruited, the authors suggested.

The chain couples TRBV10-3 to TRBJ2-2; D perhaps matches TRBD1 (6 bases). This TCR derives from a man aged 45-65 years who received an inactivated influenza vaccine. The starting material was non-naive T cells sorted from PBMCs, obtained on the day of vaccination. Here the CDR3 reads CAISETQGRSVELFF. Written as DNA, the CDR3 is TGTGCCATCAGTGAGACACAGGGACGTTCGGTGGAGCTGTTTTTT.